This is a list of T cell receptor beta chains from one sample in a study of OX40 agonist ivuxolimab in advanced cancers. TCRdb's table, derived via immunoSEQ multiplex PCR, lists solely in-frame clones and lacks some. The sample includes approximately 60,000 clones, roughly 91% of them seen just once. Here the sequenced sample was CD4+ or CD8+ T cells sorted from blood, taken in a trial of the OX40 agonist ivuxolimab. These receptors came from an adult with an advanced solid tumor such as melanoma, head and neck, liver or kidney cancer. Both conserved end residues are part of each CDR3. The D gene is left open where the match is weak. Rows give clone size only sometimes, using once, few, many, or a class for an expanded clone.

j_call: TRBJ1-4; d_call: -; v_call: TRBV7-9; clone_size: -; cdr3_aa: CASSGARENEKLFF; cdr3_nt: TGTGCCAGCAGCGGAGCCCGGGAAAATGAAAAACTGTTTTTT
j_call: TRBJ2-5; d_call: -; v_call: TRBV5-1; clone_size: -; cdr3_aa: CASSFGGGGQETQYF; cdr3_nt: TGCGCCAGCAGTTTCGGAGGAGGGGGCCAAGAGACCCAGTACTTC
j_call: TRBJ2-7; d_call: TRBD2; v_call: TRBV7-3; clone_size: -; cdr3_aa: CASSRGTSTEQYF; cdr3_nt: TGTGCCAGCAGCCGCGGGACTAGCACCGAGCAGTACTTC
j_call: TRBJ1-3; d_call: TRBD1; v_call: TRBV6-6; clone_size: -; cdr3_aa: CASRGTGTGNTIYF; cdr3_nt: TGTGCCAGCAGGGGGACAGGGACCGGAAACACCATATATTTT
j_call: TRBJ2-1; d_call: -; v_call: TRBV9; clone_size: -; cdr3_aa: CASSNGETPLRNEQFF; cdr3_nt: TGTGCCAGCAGCAACGGGGAGACCCCCCTTCGGAATGAGCAGTTCTTC
j_call: TRBJ1-5; d_call: TRBD1; v_call: TRBV6-6; clone_size: once; cdr3_aa: CASSQGQGARNQPQHF; cdr3_nt: TGTGCCAGCAGTCAGGGACAGGGGGCCCGCAATCAGCCCCAGCATTTT
j_call: TRBJ2-1; d_call: TRBD2; v_call: TRBV30; clone_size: -; cdr3_aa: CASPTSAHSTEQFF; cdr3_nt: TGTGCCTCGCCGACTAGCGCCCACTCTACTGAGCAGTTCTTC
j_call: TRBJ1-3; d_call: -; v_call: TRBV5-1; clone_size: -; cdr3_aa: CASSPGIQNTIYF; cdr3_nt: TGCGCCAGCAGCCCTGGGATTCAAAACACCATATATTTT
j_call: TRBJ2-5; d_call: -; v_call: TRBV7-6; clone_size: -; cdr3_aa: CASSSTGRPETQYF; cdr3_nt: TGTGCCAGCAGCTCAACGGGTCGCCCGGAGACCCAGTACTTC
j_call: TRBJ1-1; d_call: -; v_call: TRBV19; clone_size: few; cdr3_aa: CASSPRGWGAFF; cdr3_nt: TGTGCCAGTAGTCCCCGGGGCTGGGGGGCTTTCTTT
j_call: TRBJ1-3; d_call: -; v_call: TRBV12-5; clone_size: few; cdr3_aa: CASGPENTIYF; cdr3_nt: TGTGCTAGTGGTCCGGAAAACACCATATATTTT
j_call: TRBJ1-1; d_call: -; v_call: TRBV7-2; clone_size: -; cdr3_aa: CASSLDRGYEAFF; cdr3_nt: TGTGCCAGCAGCTTAGACCGGGGATATGAAGCTTTCTTT
j_call: TRBJ2-2; d_call: -; v_call: TRBV21-1; clone_size: -; cdr3_aa: CAAIRDRVADTGELFF; cdr3_nt: TGTGCAGCAATTCGGGACAGGGTAGCTGACACCGGGGAGCTGTTTTTT
j_call: TRBJ1-6; d_call: TRBD1; v_call: TRBV9; clone_size: -; cdr3_aa: CASSSSVGQGNSPLHF; cdr3_nt: TGTGCCAGCAGCTCCTCAGTTGGACAGGGGAATTCGCCCCTCCACTTT
j_call: TRBJ1-3; d_call: -; v_call: TRBV5-6; clone_size: -; cdr3_aa: CASSLAGWNTIYF; cdr3_nt: TGTGCCAGCAGCTTGGCAGGGTGGAACACCATATATTTT
j_call: TRBJ2-6; d_call: -; v_call: TRBV7-2; clone_size: -; cdr3_aa: CASSLHSRRQSRANVLTF; cdr3_nt: TGTGCCAGCAGCTTGCACTCGAGACGACAAAGTCGGGCCAACGTCCTGACTTTC
j_call: TRBJ2-1; d_call: TRBD2; v_call: TRBV6-5; clone_size: few; cdr3_aa: CASSSAGGDYNEQFF; cdr3_nt: TGTGCCAGCAGCTCCGCGGGGGGTGACTACAATGAGCAGTTCTTC
j_call: TRBJ1-2; d_call: -; v_call: TRBV6-5; clone_size: -; cdr3_aa: CASSYSQGGNYGYTF; cdr3_nt: TGTGCCAGCAGTTACTCACAGGGAGGAAACTATGGCTACACCTTC
j_call: TRBJ1-2; d_call: TRBD1; v_call: TRBV18; clone_size: few; cdr3_aa: CASSPVGQGAGGYTF; cdr3_nt: TGTGCCAGCTCACCAGTGGGACAGGGGGCGGGCGGCTACACCTTC
j_call: TRBJ2-3; d_call: -; v_call: TRBV7-2; clone_size: -; cdr3_aa: CASSLAGGRTDTQYF; cdr3_nt: TGTGCCAGCAGCTTAGCGGGGGGGCGCACAGATACGCAGTATTTT
j_call: TRBJ1-2; d_call: -; v_call: TRBV30; clone_size: -; cdr3_aa: CAWSSDATYGYTF; cdr3_nt: TGTGCCTGGAGCTCTGATGCTACCTATGGCTACACCTTC
j_call: TRBJ2-5; d_call: -; v_call: TRBV30; clone_size: -; cdr3_aa: CAWRGQWETQYF; cdr3_nt: TGTGCCTGGAGGGGGCAGTGGGAGACCCAGTACTTC
j_call: TRBJ1-1; d_call: -; v_call: TRBV19; clone_size: once; cdr3_aa: CATAGSRSGTHEAFF; cdr3_nt: TGTGCCACAGCGGGATCTCGTTCTGGGACACATGAAGCTTTCTTT
j_call: TRBJ2-6; d_call: -; v_call: TRBV9; clone_size: -; cdr3_aa: CASSPQPSGANVLTF; cdr3_nt: TGTGCCAGCAGCCCTCAGCCCTCTGGGGCCAACGTCCTGACTTTC
j_call: TRBJ2-1; d_call: TRBD2; v_call: TRBV7-3; clone_size: -; cdr3_aa: CASSIQTSGGGNEQFF; cdr3_nt: TGTGCCAGCAGCATCCAAACTAGCGGGGGAGGTAATGAGCAGTTCTTC
j_call: TRBJ1-4; d_call: TRBD1; v_call: TRBV4-3; clone_size: -; cdr3_aa: CASSQELWGQGREKLFF; cdr3_nt: TGCGCCAGCAGCCAAGAATTATGGGGACAGGGGCGTGAAAAACTGTTTTTT
j_call: TRBJ1-4; d_call: -; v_call: TRBV30; clone_size: -; cdr3_aa: CAWSRVSNEKLFF; cdr3_nt: TGTGCCTGGAGTAGGGTTTCTAATGAAAAACTGTTTTTT
j_call: TRBJ2-3; d_call: TRBD2; v_call: TRBV2; clone_size: -; cdr3_aa: CASSERRLAGGYTDTQYF; cdr3_nt: TGTGCCAGCAGTGAACGGAGGCTAGCGGGGGGCTACACAGATACGCAGTATTTT
j_call: TRBJ2-3; d_call: -; v_call: TRBV21-1; clone_size: -; cdr3_aa: CASSAGQGKDTQYF; cdr3_nt: TGTGCCAGCAGCGCGGGACAGGGTAAAGATACGCAGTATTTT
j_call: TRBJ2-1; d_call: -; v_call: TRBV7-3; clone_size: -; cdr3_aa: CASSRQGAAGEQFF; cdr3_nt: TGTGCCAGCAGCCGCCAGGGGGCAGCGGGAGAGCAGTTCTTC
j_call: TRBJ2-1; d_call: TRBD1; v_call: TRBV7-9; clone_size: -; cdr3_aa: CASSPAGGASNEQFF; cdr3_nt: TGTGCCAGCAGCCCAGCAGGGGGCGCATCCAATGAGCAGTTCTTC
j_call: TRBJ2-1; d_call: -; v_call: TRBV27; clone_size: -; cdr3_aa: CASSLWPGSSGNEQFF; cdr3_nt: TGTGCCAGCAGTTTATGGCCGGGATCCTCGGGGAATGAGCAGTTCTTC
j_call: TRBJ2-1; d_call: TRBD1; v_call: TRBV27; clone_size: -; cdr3_aa: CASSPGQGTAGYNEQFF; cdr3_nt: TGTGCCAGCAGTCCCGGACAGGGAACGGCGGGCTACAATGAGCAGTTCTTC
j_call: TRBJ2-7; d_call: TRBD1; v_call: TRBV2; clone_size: -; cdr3_aa: CASSEGGYRGGYF; cdr3_nt: TGTGCCAGCAGTGAAGGGGGATACAGGGGTGGGTACTTC
j_call: TRBJ2-7; d_call: -; v_call: TRBV6-6; clone_size: -; cdr3_aa: CASSRPGGGTPNEQYF; cdr3_nt: TGTGCCAGCAGTAGGCCGGGCGGAGGAACCCCAAACGAGCAGTACTTC
j_call: TRBJ2-1; d_call: TRBD2; v_call: TRBV10-2; clone_size: -; cdr3_aa: CASRPSGGAGEQFF; cdr3_nt: TGCGCCAGCAGACCAAGCGGGGGGGCCGGCGAGCAGTTCTTC
j_call: TRBJ2-4; d_call: -; v_call: TRBV5-1; clone_size: -; cdr3_aa: CASSLDRGGNIQYF; cdr3_nt: TGCGCCAGCAGCTTGGACCGAGGGGGAAACATTCAGTACTTC
j_call: TRBJ2-5; d_call: TRBD1; v_call: TRBV5-4; clone_size: once; cdr3_aa: CASSLTGGQETQYF; cdr3_nt: TGTGCCAGCAGCTTAACAGGGGGTCAAGAGACCCAGTACTTC
j_call: TRBJ1-4; d_call: -; v_call: TRBV11-2; clone_size: -; cdr3_aa: CASSRSTNEKLFF; cdr3_nt: TGTGCCAGCAGCCGTTCAACTAATGAAAAACTGTTTTTT
j_call: TRBJ2-3; d_call: -; v_call: TRBV30; clone_size: -; cdr3_aa: CAWSVPWDTQYF; cdr3_nt: TGTGCCTGGAGTGTACCATGGGATACGCAGTATTTT
j_call: TRBJ2-2; d_call: TRBD1; v_call: TRBV19; clone_size: -; cdr3_aa: CASRRTGNTGELFF; cdr3_nt: TGTGCCAGTAGGCGGACAGGGAACACCGGGGAGCTGTTTTTT
j_call: TRBJ1-6; d_call: -; v_call: TRBV5-8; clone_size: -; cdr3_aa: CASGIRTDNSPLHF; cdr3_nt: TGTGCCAGCGGAATAAGGACGGACAATTCACCCCTCCACTTT
j_call: TRBJ2-7; d_call: -; v_call: TRBV7-9; clone_size: -; cdr3_aa: CASSLDETAYF; cdr3_nt: TGTGCCAGCAGCTTAGATGAGACCGCGTACTTC
j_call: TRBJ1-6; d_call: -; v_call: TRBV23-1; clone_size: -; cdr3_aa: CASTYASQGRSNSPLHF; cdr3_nt: TGCGCCAGCACCTACGCCAGTCAGGGAAGAAGTAATTCACCCCTCCACTTT
j_call: TRBJ1-2; d_call: TRBD1; v_call: TRBV6-5; clone_size: -; cdr3_aa: CASNYRGRGYGYTF; cdr3_nt: TGTGCCAGCAACTACAGGGGGCGCGGATATGGCTACACCTTC
j_call: TRBJ2-7; d_call: -; v_call: TRBV5-8; clone_size: -; cdr3_aa: CASSLEGLPSHEQYF; cdr3_nt: TGTGCCAGCAGCTTGGAGGGGCTACCGTCCCACGAGCAGTACTTC
j_call: TRBJ2-2; d_call: -; v_call: TRBV6-1; clone_size: -; cdr3_aa: CASSEFVTGELFF; cdr3_nt: TGTGCCAGCAGTGAATTCGTCACCGGGGAGCTGTTTTTT
j_call: TRBJ2-7; d_call: -; v_call: TRBV14; clone_size: -; cdr3_aa: CASSLNTYEQYF; cdr3_nt: TGTGCCAGCAGCCTCAACACCTACGAGCAGTACTTC
j_call: TRBJ1-3; d_call: -; v_call: TRBV10-2; clone_size: -; cdr3_aa: CASFGEGLGGNTIYF; cdr3_nt: TGCGCCAGCTTTGGGGAGGGTTTAGGCGGAAACACCATATATTTT
j_call: TRBJ2-7; d_call: -; v_call: TRBV11-3; clone_size: -; cdr3_aa: CASSPDTRGVQYF; cdr3_nt: TGTGCCAGCAGCCCAGATACCCGAGGTGTGCAGTACTTC
j_call: TRBJ2-2; d_call: -; v_call: TRBV4-3; clone_size: -; cdr3_aa: CASSQFPHLTGELFF; cdr3_nt: TGCGCCAGCAGCCAATTTCCACACCTCACCGGGGAGCTGTTTTTT
j_call: TRBJ1-1; d_call: -; v_call: TRBV27; clone_size: once; cdr3_aa: CASSLGMSGTEAFF; cdr3_nt: TGTGCCAGCAGTTTAGGAATGTCGGGAACTGAAGCTTTCTTT
j_call: TRBJ2-3; d_call: -; v_call: TRBV27; clone_size: -; cdr3_aa: CASSLQQTDTQYF; cdr3_nt: TGTGCCAGCAGTTTACAGCAAACAGATACGCAGTATTTT
j_call: TRBJ1-1; d_call: -; v_call: TRBV29-1; clone_size: -; cdr3_aa: CSVESLYGGRGNAFF; cdr3_nt: TGCAGCGTTGAATCCCTCTACGGGGGCAGAGGGAATGCTTTCTTT
j_call: TRBJ1-3; d_call: TRBD1; v_call: TRBV11-2; clone_size: -; cdr3_aa: CASSRDRGLGNTIYF; cdr3_nt: TGTGCCAGCAGCCGGGACAGGGGTTTAGGAAACACCATATATTTT